The rows below give T cell receptor beta chains drawn from one sample of a study of cytomegalovirus exposure and HLA in healthy donors. The protocol was immunoSEQ multiplex PCR, while the TCRdb copy is restricted to in-frame clones and leaves out a portion. The listing records 150,000 or so clones. The sequencing sample was made of PBMCs. The receptors here all came from a woman between 45 and 60 years old in good health and CMV-seronegative. CDR3s include the opening cysteine and the closing phenylalanine or tryptophan. A D gene is named only where the DNA matches it firmly.

V	J	D	DNA	CDR3
TRBV18	TRBJ2-5	-	TGTGCCAGCTCACCACCGGAACAGGGCTATCGGGGGGCCCAGTACTTC	CASSPPEQGYRGAQYF
TRBV4-2	TRBJ1-4	-	TGTGCCAGCAGCCAAGAAGTGACAGGCCGCTCATTT	CASSQEVTGRSF
TRBV19	TRBJ1-3	-	TGTGCCAGTATCCTTGCCCAGGAAAGAAGAGACACCATATATTTT	CASILAQERRDTIYF
TRBV7-7	TRBJ2-6	TRBD1	TGTGCTAGCAGCGCCGGAAGCAGGGGGCCCTCTGGGGCCAACGTCCTGACTTTC	CASSAGSRGPSGANVLTF
TRBV5-1	TRBJ1-1	-	TGCGCCAGCAGCTTGACCGGGGAAACTGAAGCTTTCTTT	CASSLTGETEAFF
TRBV19	TRBJ2-1	TRBD1	TGTGCCAGTAGTATAGCGACAGGGGGCGCGAACAATGAGCAGTTCTTC	CASSIATGGANNEQFF
TRBV4-1	TRBJ2-5	-	TGCGCCAGCAGCCCCCAAGGGAGGGGGTGGGAGACCCAGTACTTC	CASSPQGRGWETQYF
TRBV4-1	TRBJ2-7	-	TGCGCCAGCAGCCAAATGACAGGCAGCTCCTACGAGCAGTACTTC	CASSQMTGSSYEQYF
TRBV5-8	TRBJ2-5	TRBD2	TGTGCCAGCCGAAGAGCGGGGGGTTCTCAAGAGACCCAGTACTTC	CASRRAGGSQETQYF
TRBV6-5	TRBJ1-4	-	TGTGCCAGCAGTTACTCGTTTATTAATGAAAAACTGTTTTTT	CASSYSFINEKLFF
TRBV30	TRBJ1-2	-	TGTGCCTGGAGTGTTGGCGGCGAGGGTGGCTACACCTTC	CAWSVGGEGGYTF
TRBV27	TRBJ2-3	-	TGTGCCAGCAGCTTCGGGCGGGGACCTAGCACAGATACGCAGTATTTT	CASSFGRGPSTDTQYF
TRBV20-1	TRBJ2-7	-	TGCGTCTCCAGGGCCTACGAGCAGTACTTC	CVSRAYEQYF
TRBV6-5	TRBJ1-4	-	TGTGCCAGCAGTTACTCGTCAGGGGCCGATGAAAAACTGTTTTTT	CASSYSSGADEKLFF
TRBV2	TRBJ1-2	TRBD1	TGTGCCAGCAGTTACCAGGGGGCTTATGGCTACACCTTC	CASSYQGAYGYTF
TRBV9	TRBJ1-2	-	TGTGCCAGCAGCGTCCCCCCAGGAGGAGATTTAGGGGGCTACACCTTC	CASSVPPGGDLGGYTF
TRBV14	TRBJ2-3	-	TGTGCCAGCAGCCAAGTTTCTGATACGCAGTATTTT	CASSQVSDTQYF
TRBV6-5	TRBJ2-7	TRBD2	TGTGCCAGCAGTTACTCTGGACTAGCGGGGATTTACGAGCAGTACTTC	CASSYSGLAGIYEQYF
TRBV19	TRBJ1-2	-	TGTGCCAGTAGTATAAGCCAGGCCCAAAACTATGGCTACACCTTC	CASSISQAQNYGYTF
TRBV5-1	TRBJ2-1	-	TGCGCCAGCAGCTTGGAGGCTAGCAGAAATGAGCAGTTCTTC	CASSLEASRNEQFF